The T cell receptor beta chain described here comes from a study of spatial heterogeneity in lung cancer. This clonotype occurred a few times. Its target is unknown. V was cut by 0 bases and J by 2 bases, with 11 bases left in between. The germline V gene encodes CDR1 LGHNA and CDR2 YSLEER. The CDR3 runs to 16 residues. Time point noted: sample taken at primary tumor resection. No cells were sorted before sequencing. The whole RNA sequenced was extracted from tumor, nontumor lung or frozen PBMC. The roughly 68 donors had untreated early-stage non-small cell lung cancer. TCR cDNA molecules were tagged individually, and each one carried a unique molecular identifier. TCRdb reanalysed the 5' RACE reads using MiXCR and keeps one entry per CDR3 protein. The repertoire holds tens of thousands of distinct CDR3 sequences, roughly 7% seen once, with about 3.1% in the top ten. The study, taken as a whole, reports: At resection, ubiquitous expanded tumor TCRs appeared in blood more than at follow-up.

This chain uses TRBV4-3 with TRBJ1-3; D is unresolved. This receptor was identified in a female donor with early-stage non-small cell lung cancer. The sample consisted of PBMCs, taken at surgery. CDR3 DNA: TGCGCCAGCAGCCAAGAAGAGGGCTTGGCTGGAAACACCATATATTTT. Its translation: CASSQEEGLAGNTIYF.